This T cell receptor (beta chain) was observed in a study of T cells in Graves' hyperthyroidism and ophthalmopathy. Across the whole study: Blood from the periphery was taken at initial diagnosis, before any treatment.

V was trimmed by 3 bases and J by 1 base, leaving 12 bases between them. The germline V gene has CDR1 MDHEN and CDR2 SYDVKM. The CDR3 is 15 residues long. What was amplified from RNA transcripts were TCR beta CDR3 regions. In the first-round RT-PCR of the TCR CDR3, the HTBI primer set was used. From the multiplex PCR reads, TCRdb called clonotypes with MiXCR, one entry per CDR3 protein. The data contain 660,000 or so distinct CDR3 sequences, less than 25% of them singletons. This clonotype was seen at least ten times. The receptor comes from a man aged 25 to 45 with Graves' ophthalmopathy. This chain uses TRBV28 with TRBJ2-5; D assignment may be TRBD1 or TRBD2 (5 bases each). Input material: blood. The CDR3 sequence is CASSLEDIPQETQYF. CDR3 sequence (DNA): TGTGCCAGCAGTTTGGAGGACATCCCCCAAGAGACCCAGTACTTC.